The 23 T cell receptor beta chains given below trace back to one sample, sequenced in a study of graft-versus-host responses after intestinal transplantation. Sequencing was performed with immunoSEQ multiplex PCR; in TCRdb, only in-frame clones are kept and a portion is missing. Here the sample spans over 100,000 clones, roughly 92% being singletons. The antigens of these receptors remain unknown. This specimen consisted of unstimulated CD4+ T cells sorted from spleen or lymph node cells, obtained before transplant. These receptor sequences come from a human donor who was the organ donor for an intestinal transplant.

The genes are TRBV2 and TRBJ2-1, with 13 bases identical to TRBD2. The germline V gene has CDR1 SNHLY and CDR2 FYNNEI. There are 14 residues in the CDR3. J gave up 8 bases and V 6 bases, and 4 bases lay outside the gene matches. CDR3 coding DNA: TGTGCCAGCAGAGGACTAGCGGGAGACTATGAGCAGTTCTTC. This sequence encodes CASRGLAGDYEQFF.

In its sample, this clone was seen once. The chain combines TRBV30 with TRBJ1-5; unclear D gene. Trimming cost V 2 bases and J 2 bases, with 10 bases left between them. Germline CDR1 GTSNPN, CDR2 SVGIG (reference sequence). The CDR3 extends over 14 amino acids. CDR3 sequence (DNA): TGTGCCTGGAGTTCGCAGTTAGGCAATCAGCCCCAGCATTTT. It yields the protein CAWSSQLGNQPQHF.

The chain uses TRBV6-5 and TRBJ2-3; D is possibly TRBD2 (6 bases). In germline, CDR1 is MNHEY, CDR2 SVGAGI. The CDR3 length is 15 residues. V dropped 5 bases and J dropped 0 bases, with 12 bases sitting between them. CDR3 DNA sequence: TGTGCCAGCAGTCAGCTAGCGTCTAGCACAGATACGCAGTATTTT. The encoded protein is CASSQLASSTDTQYF.

The CDR3 sequence is CASKTSGSSDTQYF. CDR3 DNA: TGTGCCAGCAAGACTAGCGGGAGTTCAGATACGCAGTATTTT. The V and J genes are TRBV6-1 and TRBJ2-3; TRBD2 aligns across 12 bases. With V trimmed by 7 bases and J by 4 bases, 3 bases remained unmatched. Germline lookup yields CDR1 MNHNS and CDR2 SASEGT. The CDR3 totals 14 residues.

The chain recombines TRBV5-5 with TRBJ2-5, with 10 nucleotides matching TRBD1. V shed 4 bases, J shed 1 base, and the junction held 7 bases outside the gene matches. This CDR3 has 16 residues. CDR1 is SGHKS and CDR2 is YYEKEE in the germline V gene (reference sequence). CDR3 nucleotides: TGTGCCAGCAGCACCCGGGACAGGGGCCTCCAAGAGACCCAGTACTTC. It yields the protein CASSTRDRGLQETQYF. The full variable domain, with the rest looked up from reference TRBV5-5 and TRBJ2-5, is DAGVTQSPTHLIKTRGQQVTLRCSPISGHKSVSWYQQVLGQGPQFIFQYYEKEERGRGNFPDRFSARQFPNYSSELNVNALLLGDSALYLCASSTRDRGLQETQYFGPGTRLLVL.

The chain has TRBV30 and TRBJ1-5, with D unclear. V was pared by 2 bases and J by 4 bases, with 9 bases between. The CDR3 covers 13 residues. Germline V CDR1 and CDR2: GTSNPN, SVGIG (reference sequence). The CDR3 spells CAWSKGPNQPQHF. The DNA of the CDR3 is TGTGCCTGGAGTAAAGGGCCGAATCAGCCCCAGCATTTT. The whole variable domain, remainder taken from reference TRBV30 and TRBJ1-5, is SQTIHQWPATLVQPVGSPLSLECTVEGTSNPNLYWYRQAAGRGLQLLFYSVGIGQISSEVPQNLSASRPQDRQFILSSKKLLLSDSGFYLCAWSKGPNQPQHFGDGTRLSIL.

The CDR3 nucleotides are TGTGCCAGCAGTGAAGGACTAGTCGGCGCAGATACGCAGTATTTT. It codes for CASSEGLVGADTQYF. V gene TRBV2 combines with J gene TRBJ2-3; weak D call: TRBD2 (6 bases). CDR3 length: 15 residues. Germline values: CDR1 SNHLY, CDR2 FYNNEI. Trimming shortened V by 1 base and J by 4 bases, and 12 bases separated the two germline ends.

The genes are TRBV4-2 and TRBJ2-1; D uncertain. The CDR3 sequence is 15 residues long. Germline CDR1 reads LGHNA; CDR2 reads YNFKEQ. With 1 base removed from V and 8 bases from J, the gap between germline ends came to 15 bases. Written as DNA, the CDR3 is TGTGCCAGCAGCCAAGTTAAGGTGGGCCCCCATGAGCAGTTCTTC. Translating it yields CASSQVKVGPHEQFF.

This clone was recorded only once. This rearrangement joins TRBV2 to TRBJ1-3, with a tentative D call TRBD1 (6 bases). With 4 bases removed from V and 1 base from J, the gap between germline ends came to 14 bases. Germline V CDR1 and CDR2: SNHLY, FYNNEI. The CDR3 is 16 amino acids. CDR3 coding DNA: TGTGCCAGCAGTGGGGAGCAAGGGGGATCTGGAAACACCATATATTTT. Protein product: CASSGEQGGSGNTIYF.

This clone was detected once. The V gene is TRBV6-4, the J gene TRBJ2-5, with D hard to call. The CDR3 is made up of 12 amino acids. Germline CDR1 reads MRHNA; CDR2 reads SNTAGT. V gave up 6 bases and J gave up 3 bases, with 8 bases separating them. CDR3: CASRREEETQYF. CDR3 coding DNA: TGTGCCAGCAGGAGAGAGGAAGAGACCCAGTACTTC.

The chain links TRBV19 to TRBJ2-2; TRBD2 matches at 14 bases. There are 17 residues in the CDR3. With 6 bases clipped from V and 6 bases from J, the junction kept 9 bases outside the gene matches. Per germline, CDR1 LNHDA and CDR2 SQIVND (reference sequence). CDR3 amino acids: CASRQRTSGRRAGELFF. In nucleotides, the CDR3 is TGTGCCAGTAGACAAAGGACTAGCGGGAGGAGGGCCGGGGAGCTGTTTTTT.

The CDR3, as DNA: TGTGCCAGCGCCCGACCGGGACAGGGGGCCTACGAGCAGTACTTC. Translating gives CASARPGQGAYEQYF. The gene calls are TRBV19 and TRBJ2-7, with 11 bases identical to TRBD1. CDR3 length equals 15 residues. The V and J ends lost 9 bases and 2 bases, in that order; junction bases with no gene match: 9. Germline V gene lookup returns CDR1 LNHDA and CDR2 SQIVND (reference sequence).

This chain uses TRBV4-1 with TRBJ2-7; D is undetermined. Germline V gene data show CDR1 as MGHRA and CDR2 as YSYEKL. Trimming stripped 4 bases from V and 2 bases from J, with 12 bases between. The CDR3 has 14 residues. CDR3 bases: TGCGCCAGCAGCCTGGACCCGAGGACCTACGAGCAGTACTTC. Its translation is CASSLDPRTYEQYF.

A single count supports this clone. The V and J genes are TRBV6-6 and TRBJ2-2; D possibly uses TRBD1 or TRBD2 (5 bases each). This CDR3 spans 16 amino acids. V lost 2 bases and J lost 1, with 11 bases in between. In germline, CDR1 is MNHNY, CDR2 SVGAGI (reference sequence). This CDR3 is CASSYDGGWNTGELFF. CDR3 coding DNA: TGTGCCAGCAGTTACGATGGGGGATGGAACACCGGGGAGCTGTTTTTT.

This rearrangement joins TRBV2 to TRBJ2-3; tentative D call: TRBD1 (6 bases). The V gene lost 6 bases and the J gene lost 0 bases, with 13 bases spanning the gap. The CDR3 has 15 amino acids. CDR1 SNHLY and CDR2 FYNNEI come from the germline V gene. CDR3 amino acids: CASRMYRDSTDTQYF. DNA for the CDR3: TGTGCCAGCAGGATGTACAGGGACAGCACAGATACGCAGTATTTT.

The rearrangement joins TRBV13 to TRBJ2-1; 12 nucleotides agree with TRBD2. CDR3 size: 15 residues. Trimming took 3 bases from V and 6 from J; bases not matched to a gene: 3. The germline V gene encodes CDR1 PRHDT and CDR2 FYEKMQ (reference sequence). The chain's CDR3 is CASSFTSGRTNEQFF. In DNA form, the CDR3 reads TGTGCCAGCAGCTTCACTAGCGGGAGGACCAATGAGCAGTTCTTC.

Only one count was recorded for this clone. The chain couples TRBV21-1 to TRBJ2-7; the DNA was not compared with TRBD2, the D call given in the table. TRBV21-1 is an annotated pseudogene. This CDR3 spans 15 amino acids. The CDR3 nucleotides read TGTGCCAGCAGCAACGGGGGAGAAGGGGCCTACGAGCAGTACTTC. This translates into CASSNGGEGAYEQYF.

This chain links TRBV19 with TRBJ2-2; 9 bases line up with TRBD2. Germline V gene lookup returns CDR1 LNHDA and CDR2 SQIVND (reference sequence). The CDR3 has 15 residues. V gave up 2 bases and J gave up 4 bases; unmatched junction bases: 2. The CDR3 DNA sequence: TGTGCCAGTAGTATACTAGCGGGAAGCACCGGGGAGCTGTTTTTT. Encoded protein: CASSILAGSTGELFF. Full variable domain (missing parts from reference TRBV19 and TRBJ2-2): DGGITQSPKYLFRKEGQNVTLSCEQNLNHDAMYWYRQDPGQGLRLIYYSQIVNDFQKGDIAEGYSVSREKKESFPLTVTSAQKNPTAFYLCASSILAGSTGELFFGEGSRLTVL.

The rearrangement links TRBV28 to TRBJ1-2; possible D gene TRBD1, 6 bases. Germline V gives CDR1 MDHEN, CDR2 SYDVKM. The CDR3 sequence is 16 residues long. V shed 3 bases and J shed 6 bases, with 20 bases lying between them. The CDR3 reads CASSLSGGQGRNGYTF. DNA for the CDR3: TGTGCCAGCAGTTTGTCTGGGGGGCAGGGACGAAATGGCTACACCTTC.

This chain joins TRBV30 and TRBJ2-5; D is tentatively TRBD1 or TRBD2 (6 bases each). The CDR3 loop spans 16 amino acids. Germline V lookup: CDR1 GTSNPN, CDR2 SVGIG (reference sequence). Trimming cost V 1 base and J 4 bases, with 19 bases left between them. The CDR3 DNA follows: TGTGCCTGGAGTGCCCGTAGAGGGAAGGGGGGAGAGACCCAGTACTTC. Translated: CAWSARRGKGGETQYF.

The chain carries TRBV6-6 and TRBJ1-2, with a weak D call TRBD1 (5 bases). The germline V gene encodes CDR1 MNHNY and CDR2 SVGAGI (reference sequence). There are 15 residues in the CDR3. Trimming removed 0 bases from V and 4 bases from J, with 12 bases in between. The CDR3 DNA sequence: TGTGCCAGCAGTTACTCCGGCGACAGAATCTATGGCTACACCTTC. Its protein product is CASSYSGDRIYGYTF.

The chain joins TRBV10-1 to TRBJ2-4, with D unresolved. With 2 bases removed from V and 5 bases from J, the gap between germline ends came to 16 bases. Germline assignment: CDR1 WNHNN and CDR2 SYGVQD (reference sequence). The CDR3 contains 16 residues. The CDR3 spells CASSEGLKGGQNIQYF. CDR3 DNA sequence: TGCGCCAGCAGTGAGGGGTTGAAGGGCGGCCAAAACATTCAGTACTTC.

The chain couples TRBV11-1 to TRBJ2-5; 13 nucleotides align to TRBD2. There are 15 residues in the CDR3. Germline V lookup: CDR1 SGHAT, CDR2 FQDESV (reference sequence). Trimming removed 3 bases from V and 3 bases from J; junction bases left unmatched: 1. CDR3: CASSFGLAGEETQYF. CDR3 sequence (DNA): TGTGCCAGCAGCTTTGGACTAGCGGGAGAAGAGACCCAGTACTTC. Looking up the rest from reference TRBV11-1 and TRBJ2-5 gives the full variable domain: EAEVAQSPRYKITEKSQAVAFWCDPISGHATLYWYRQILGQGPELLVQFQDESVVDDSQLPKDRFSAERLKGVDSTLKIQPAELGDSAMYLCASSFGLAGEETQYFGPGTRLLVL.